Here is one TCR beta chain with its context. Its target is unknown. Building the TCR beta libraries relied on iRepertoire HTBI primers, and CDR3 regions underwent Arm-PCR. One entry per CDR3 protein results from TCRdb running MiXCR on the multiplex PCR reads. This table has roughly 250,000 distinct CDR3 sequences, more than 15% appearing once. These data come from a study of regulatory T cells in long-lasting Graves disease. Study-wide points: With persistent disease, TRBV28, TRBJ1-2 and TRBJ2-5 were the favored segments.

Time point described: newly diagnosed GD, antithyroid drugs for less than 3 months. After RNA was extracted from PBMCs, the TCR library was made from it. CDR1 is SGHNT, CDR2 YENEEA, per germline. J gave up 3 bases and V 5 bases, and 11 bases lay outside the gene matches. The CDR3 is 17 amino acids. This same sample was also part of a study on T cells in Graves' hyperthyroidism and ophthalmopathy. That work states: Exclusion of a patient resulted from uncontrolled infection, other autoimmune disease, pregnancy or lactation.

Specimen: peripheral blood mononuclear cells (PBMCs), collected at new diagnosis, from a patient treated with antithyroid drugs. This receptor was identified in a woman aged 25-40 years with Graves disease. The rearrangement uses TRBV11-3 and TRBJ2-1; 9 bases map to TRBD1. CDR3 sequence (DNA): TGTGCCAGCAGCCGTAGGGCGGACAGGGGAGGCTACAATGAGCAGTTCTTC. Amino acids: CASSRRADRGGYNEQFF. The variable domain in full, completed from reference TRBV11-3 and TRBJ2-1, reads EAGVVQSPRYKIIEKKQPVAFWCNPISGHNTLYWYLQNLGQGPELLIRYENEEAVDDSQLPKDRFSAERLKGVDSTLKIQPAELGDSAVYLCASSRRADRGGYNEQFFGPGTRLTVL.